This T cell receptor beta chain was recovered during a study of T-cell reconstitution after alpha-beta-depleted transplantation in children. Regarding the study as a whole: T-cell numbers and diversity, one year after transplant, stemmed largely from T cells that were newly produced. It was surviving recipient T cells and thymic progenitors that gave some patients high TCRbeta diversity at day 60. Roughly two months post-transplant, alpha-beta T cells reportedly originated from several hundred graft clones that had expanded.

Researchers prepared the TCRbeta library using unique molecular identifiers, the study reports. TCRdb passed the PCR reads through MiXCR, listing each CDR3 protein once. The sample yields 45,000 to 50,000 distinct CDR3 sequences, roughly half seen once. In its sample, this clonotype was seen a few times. Its target is not known. Looked up from germline, CDR1 is SGHRS and CDR2 is YFSETQ. V was clipped by 0 bases and J by 7 bases, with 10 bases between them. The CDR3 runs 13 residues. Sequenced here: peripheral blood, sampled before TCRalphabeta/CD19-depleted stem cell transplant. The V and J genes are TRBV5-1 and TRBJ1-1, with D unresolved. This receptor was identified in a boy in the first two years of life with SCID, due to receive a stem cell transplant. The CDR3: CASSLENEGEAFF. CDR3 nucleotide sequence: TGCGCCAGCAGCTTGGAGAATGAGGGTGAAGCTTTCTTT.